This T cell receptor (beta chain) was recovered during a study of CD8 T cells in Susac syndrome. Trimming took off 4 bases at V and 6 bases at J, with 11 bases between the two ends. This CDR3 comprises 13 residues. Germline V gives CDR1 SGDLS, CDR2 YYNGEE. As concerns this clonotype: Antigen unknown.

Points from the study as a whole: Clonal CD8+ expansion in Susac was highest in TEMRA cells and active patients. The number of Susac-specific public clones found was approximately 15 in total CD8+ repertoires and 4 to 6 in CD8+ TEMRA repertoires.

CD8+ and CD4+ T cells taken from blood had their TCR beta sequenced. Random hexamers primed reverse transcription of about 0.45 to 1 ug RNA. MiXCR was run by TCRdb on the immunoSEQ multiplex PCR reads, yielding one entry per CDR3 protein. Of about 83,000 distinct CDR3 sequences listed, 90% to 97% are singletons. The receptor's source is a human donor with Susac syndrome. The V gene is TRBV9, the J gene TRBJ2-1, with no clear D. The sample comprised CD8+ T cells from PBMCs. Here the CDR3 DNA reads TGTGCCAGCAGCCCGGTGATAGGCAATGAGCAGTTCTTC. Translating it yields CASSPVIGNEQFF.